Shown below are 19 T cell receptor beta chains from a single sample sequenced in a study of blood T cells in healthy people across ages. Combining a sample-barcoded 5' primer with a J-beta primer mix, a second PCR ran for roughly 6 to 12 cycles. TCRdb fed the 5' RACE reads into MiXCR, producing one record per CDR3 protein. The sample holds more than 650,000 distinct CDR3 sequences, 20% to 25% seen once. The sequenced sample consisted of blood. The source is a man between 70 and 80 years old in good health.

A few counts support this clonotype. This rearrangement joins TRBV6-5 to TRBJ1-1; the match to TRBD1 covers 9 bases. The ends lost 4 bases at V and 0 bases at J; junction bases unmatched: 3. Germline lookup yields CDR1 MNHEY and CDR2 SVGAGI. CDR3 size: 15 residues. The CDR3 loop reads CASSFRTGVNTEAFF. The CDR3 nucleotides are TGTGCCAGCAGTTTTAGGACAGGGGTGAACACTGAAGCTTTCTTT.

CDR3 in DNA: TGTGCCAGCACCCTGGGGGGGAGATTCCTTAGCGGGAGGTCCTACAATGAGCAGTTCTTC. This encodes CASTLGGRFLSGRSYNEQFF. This sequence joins TRBV6-9 and TRBJ2-1; 10 nucleotides line up with TRBD2. Germline trimming cut 7 bases from V and 1 base from J; bases unmatched to any gene: 19. Germline CDR1 is MNHGY and CDR2 is SVAAGI. CDR3 length: 20 amino acids.

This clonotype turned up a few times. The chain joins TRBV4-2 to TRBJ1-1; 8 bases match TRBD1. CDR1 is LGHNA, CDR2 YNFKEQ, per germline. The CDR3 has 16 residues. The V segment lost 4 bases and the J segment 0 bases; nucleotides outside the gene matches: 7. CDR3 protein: CASSPQTGVMNTEAFF. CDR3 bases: TGTGCCAGCAGCCCGCAGACAGGGGTAATGAACACTGAAGCTTTCTTT.

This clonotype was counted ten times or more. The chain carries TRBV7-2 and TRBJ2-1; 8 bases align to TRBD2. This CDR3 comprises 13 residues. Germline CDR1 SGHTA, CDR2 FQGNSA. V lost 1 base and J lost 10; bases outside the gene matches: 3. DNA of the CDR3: TGTGCCAGCAGCTTAGGCGGGGGGCGAGAGCAGTTCTTC. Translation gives CASSLGGGREQFF.

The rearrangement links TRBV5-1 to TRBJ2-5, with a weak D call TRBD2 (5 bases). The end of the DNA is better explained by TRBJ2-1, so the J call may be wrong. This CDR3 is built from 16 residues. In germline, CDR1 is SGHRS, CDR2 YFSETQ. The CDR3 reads CASSLGGASSGNEQFF. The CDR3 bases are TGCGCCAGCAGCTTGGGTGGTGCATCCAGCGGCAATGAGCAGTTCTTC.

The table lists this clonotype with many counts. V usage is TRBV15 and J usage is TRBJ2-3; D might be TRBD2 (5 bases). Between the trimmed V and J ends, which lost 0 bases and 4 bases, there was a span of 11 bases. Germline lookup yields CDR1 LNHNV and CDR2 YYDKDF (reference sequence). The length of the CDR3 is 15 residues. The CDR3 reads CATSRDLDSPDTQYF. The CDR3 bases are TGTGCCACCAGCAGAGATTTGGACTCCCCAGATACGCAGTATTTT.

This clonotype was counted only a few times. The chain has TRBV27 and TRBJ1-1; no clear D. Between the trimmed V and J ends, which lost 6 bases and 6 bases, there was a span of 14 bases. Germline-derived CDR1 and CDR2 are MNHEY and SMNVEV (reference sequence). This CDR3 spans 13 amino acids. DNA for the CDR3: TGTGCCAGCAGCCTCCCCGGCAGACCTGAAGCTTTCTTT. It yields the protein CASSLPGRPEAFF.

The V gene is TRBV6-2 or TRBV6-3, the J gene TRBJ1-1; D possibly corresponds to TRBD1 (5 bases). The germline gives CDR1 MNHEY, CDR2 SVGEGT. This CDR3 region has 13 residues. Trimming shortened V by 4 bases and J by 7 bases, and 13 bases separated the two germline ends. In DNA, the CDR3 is TGTGCCAGCAGTTTTATGGGACCCGGTGAAGCTTTCTTT. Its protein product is CASSFMGPGEAFF.

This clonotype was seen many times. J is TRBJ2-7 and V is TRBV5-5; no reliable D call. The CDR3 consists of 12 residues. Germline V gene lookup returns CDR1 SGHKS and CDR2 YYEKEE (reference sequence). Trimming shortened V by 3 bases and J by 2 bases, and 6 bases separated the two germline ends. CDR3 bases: TGTGCCAGCAGCTCAATTACCTACGAGCAGTACTTC. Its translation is CASSSITYEQYF. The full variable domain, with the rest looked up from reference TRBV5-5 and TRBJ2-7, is DAGVTQSPTHLIKTRGQQVTLRCSPISGHKSVSWYQQVLGQGPQFIFQYYEKEERGRGNFPDRFSARQFPNYSSELNVNALLLGDSALYLCASSSITYEQYFGPGTRLTVT.

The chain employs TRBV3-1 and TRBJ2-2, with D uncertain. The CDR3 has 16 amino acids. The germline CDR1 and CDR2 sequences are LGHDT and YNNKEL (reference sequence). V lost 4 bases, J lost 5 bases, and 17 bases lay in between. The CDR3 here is CASSLWAGVETGELFF. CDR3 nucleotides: TGTGCCAGCAGCCTGTGGGCCGGAGTAGAGACCGGGGAGCTGTTTTTT.

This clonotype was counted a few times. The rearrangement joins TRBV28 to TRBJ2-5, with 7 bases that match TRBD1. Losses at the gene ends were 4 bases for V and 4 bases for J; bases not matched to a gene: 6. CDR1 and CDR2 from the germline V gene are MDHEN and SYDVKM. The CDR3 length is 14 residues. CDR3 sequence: CASSYRGSIETQYF. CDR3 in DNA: TGTGCCAGCAGTTACAGGGGAAGTATAGAGACCCAGTACTTC.

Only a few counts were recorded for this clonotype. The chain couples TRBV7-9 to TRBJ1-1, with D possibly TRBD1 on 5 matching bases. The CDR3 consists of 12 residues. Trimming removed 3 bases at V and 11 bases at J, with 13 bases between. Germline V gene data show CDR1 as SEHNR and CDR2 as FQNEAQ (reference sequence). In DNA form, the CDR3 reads TGTGCCAGCAGCTTCGGCCGGGACGGCGCTTTCTTT. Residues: CASSFGRDGAFF.

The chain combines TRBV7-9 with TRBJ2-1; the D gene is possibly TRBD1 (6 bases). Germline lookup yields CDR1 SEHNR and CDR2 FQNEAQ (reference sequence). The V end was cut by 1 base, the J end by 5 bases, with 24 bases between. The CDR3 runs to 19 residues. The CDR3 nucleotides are TGTGCCAGCAGCTTAGGTGCGAGCGCTCGAGGGGGTCAGGACAATGAGCAGTTCTTC. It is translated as CASSLGASARGGQDNEQFF.

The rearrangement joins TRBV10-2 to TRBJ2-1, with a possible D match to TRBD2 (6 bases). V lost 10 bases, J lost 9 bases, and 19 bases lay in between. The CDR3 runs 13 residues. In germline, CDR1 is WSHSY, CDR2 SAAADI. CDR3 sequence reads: CATHNQAAGEQFF. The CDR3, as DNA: TGCGCCACTCACAATCAGGCAGCGGGTGAGCAGTTCTTC.

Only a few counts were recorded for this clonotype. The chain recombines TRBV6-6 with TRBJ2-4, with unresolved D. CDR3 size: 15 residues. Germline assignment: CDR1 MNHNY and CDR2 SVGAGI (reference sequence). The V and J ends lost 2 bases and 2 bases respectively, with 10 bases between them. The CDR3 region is CASSYDSATKNIQYF. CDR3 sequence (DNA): TGTGCCAGCAGTTACGATTCGGCCACCAAAAACATTCAGTACTTC.

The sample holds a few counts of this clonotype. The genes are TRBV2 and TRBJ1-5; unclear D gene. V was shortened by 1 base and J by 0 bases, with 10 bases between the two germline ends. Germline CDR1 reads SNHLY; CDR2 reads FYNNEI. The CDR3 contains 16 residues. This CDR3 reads CASSEEGQSSNQPQHF. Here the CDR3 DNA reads TGTGCCAGCAGTGAAGAGGGCCAGAGTAGCAATCAGCCCCAGCATTTT.

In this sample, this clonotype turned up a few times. CDR3 amino acids: CASSRRLGGETQYF. Written as DNA, the CDR3 is TGTGCCAGCAGCCGTCGACTAGGTGGAGAGACCCAGTACTTC. V gene TRBV7-2 combines with J gene TRBJ2-5; maybe TRBD2 (6 bases). The ends were cut back, 5 bases at V and 4 bases at J, with 14 bases in the middle. Germline V gene data show CDR1 as SGHTA and CDR2 as FQGNSA. The CDR3 has 14 residues.

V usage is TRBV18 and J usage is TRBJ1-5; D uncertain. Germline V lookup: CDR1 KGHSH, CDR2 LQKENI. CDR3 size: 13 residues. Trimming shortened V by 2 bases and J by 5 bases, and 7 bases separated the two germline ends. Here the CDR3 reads CASSPDLDQPQHF. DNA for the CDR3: TGTGCCAGCTCACCAGATCTTGATCAGCCCCAGCATTTT.

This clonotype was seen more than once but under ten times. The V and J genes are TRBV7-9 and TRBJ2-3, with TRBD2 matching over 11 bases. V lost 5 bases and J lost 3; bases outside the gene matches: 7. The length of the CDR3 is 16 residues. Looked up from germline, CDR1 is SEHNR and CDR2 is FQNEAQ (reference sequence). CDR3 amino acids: CASSPFSGGATDTQYF. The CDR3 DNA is TGTGCCAGCAGCCCATTTAGCGGGGGGGCAACAGATACGCAGTATTTT.